Following are 7 T cell receptor beta chains from one sample sequenced in a study of STAT5B mutations in CD4+ large granular lymphocyte leukemia. Here immunoSEQ multiplex PCR was the method, and the copy in TCRdb shows in-frame clones only, minus some. The data show 9,500 to 10,000 clones, roughly 83% seen once. What was sequenced was PBMCs. These receptors originate from a man between 60 and 75 years old with CD4+ T-cell large granular lymphocyte leukemia.

The chain recombines TRBV2 with TRBJ2-3, with D unclear. Germline V CDR1 and CDR2: SNHLY, FYNNEI. The CDR3 totals 11 residues. The ends were cut back, 6 bases at V and 2 bases at J, with 3 bases in the middle. This CDR3 is CASSYTDTQYF. The CDR3 DNA is TGTGCCAGCAGCTACACAGATACGCAGTATTTT. Supplemented by reference TRBV2 and TRBJ2-3, the full variable domain reads EPEVTQTPSHQVTQMGQEVILRCVPISNHLYFYWYRQILGQKVEFLVSFYNNEISEKSEIFDDQFSVERPDGSNFTLKIRSTKLEDSAMYFCASSYTDTQYFGPGTRLTVL.

The genes are TRBV19 and TRBJ1-5; D call uncertain. This CDR3 has 15 amino acids. In germline, CDR1 is LNHDA, CDR2 SQIVND (reference sequence). V lost 7 bases and J lost 2, with 15 bases in between. Here the CDR3 DNA reads TGTGCCAGTACCCTCCGGAGGGAGGGCAATCAGCCCCAGCATTTT. Translated: CASTLRREGNQPQHF.

The chain employs TRBV5-6 and TRBJ1-5, with D possibly matching TRBD1 (5 bases). V was shortened by 0 bases and J by 3 bases, with 13 bases between the two germline ends. The CDR3 runs 16 residues. Germline CDR1 reads SGHDT; CDR2 reads YYEEEE. For the CDR3, the DNA is TGTGCCAGCAGCTTGGGGGGGACCGGCGCCAATCAGCCCCAGCATTTT. Its protein product is CASSLGGTGANQPQHF.

This clone was detected a few times. V is TRBV19 and J is TRBJ1-5; perhaps TRBD1 as D (6 bases). The germline gives CDR1 LNHDA, CDR2 SQIVND (reference sequence). Deletions cut 3 bases from V and 0 bases from J, with 12 bases between. This CDR3 is 16 amino acids long. The CDR3 sequence is CASSIPGQNSNQPQHF. Written as DNA, the CDR3 is TGTGCCAGTAGTATCCCTGGACAGAATAGCAATCAGCCCCAGCATTTT.

The rearrangement joins TRBV9 to TRBJ2-7; D might be TRBD1 or TRBD2, each matching 5 bases. V was cut by 4 bases and J by 0 bases, with 17 bases left in between. The CDR3 is 16 amino acids. Germline V CDR1 and CDR2: SGDLS, YYNGEE. CDR3 coding DNA: TGTGCCAGCAGCCCCCACGGGACGGGTAGCTCCTACGAGCAGTACTTC. It codes for CASSPHGTGSSYEQYF.

The gene calls are TRBV9 and TRBJ2-1, with 9 bases matching TRBD2. The CDR3 has 14 residues. The ends lost 2 bases at V and 8 bases at J; junction bases unmatched: 5. Germline V gene sequence: CDR1 SGDLS, CDR2 YYNGEE. For the CDR3, the DNA is TGTGCCAGCAGCGTGGGCGGGAGGGCCGATGAGCAGTTCTTC. Its translation: CASSVGGRADEQFF. Supplemented by reference TRBV9 and TRBJ2-1, the full variable domain reads DSGVTQTPKHLITATGQRVTLRCSPRSGDLSVYWYQQSLDQGLQFLIQYYNGEERAKGNILERFSAQQFPDLHSELNLSSLELGDSALYFCASSVGGRADEQFFGPGTRLTVL.

The J gene is TRBJ2-7, the V gene TRBV11-3, with D uncertain. Germline V gene sequence: CDR1 SGHNT, CDR2 YENEEA. V was cut by 6 bases and J by 1 base, with 16 bases left in between. The CDR3 runs to 15 residues. The CDR3 nucleotides are TGTGCCAGCAGTCCCTCATCCGCCAGGTCCTACGAGCAGTACTTC. Protein: CASSPSSARSYEQYF.